This T cell receptor (beta chain) stems from a study of T cells in Graves' hyperthyroidism and ophthalmopathy. This CDR3 spans 16 amino acids. V dropped 5 bases and J dropped 4; count of bases not matched to a gene: 10. Germline V gives CDR1 SGHTA, CDR2 FQGNSA. Amplification targeted TCR beta CDR3 regions from RNA transcripts. When the TCR CDR3 underwent first-round RT-PCR, the HTBI primer set was used. One entry per CDR3 protein, called by TCRdb with MiXCR from the multiplex PCR reads. Found here are roughly 250,000 distinct CDR3 sequences, approximately 16% of them singletons; the top ten hold 28%. Inclusion characteristics of ophthalmopathy patients comprised a Clinical Activity Score of at least 3, a NOSPECS grade of at least 4, and duration under 3 months. This clonotype was seen many times.

Sequenced input: blood. V and J are TRBV7-2 and TRBJ1-1; TRBD1 aligns across 10 bases. The TCR originated in a woman aged 18-29 years with Graves' ophthalmopathy. The CDR3 DNA is TGTGCCAGCAGCCTCGGGACAGGGGCTGTGGTCACTGAAGCTTTCTTT. This encodes CASSLGTGAVVTEAFF. The full variable domain, completed using reference TRBV7-2 and TRBJ1-1, is GAGVSQSPSNKVTEKGKDVELRCDPISGHTALYWYRQSLGQGLEFLIYFQGNSAPDKSGLPSDRFSAERTGGSVSTLTIQRTQQEDSAVYLCASSLGTGAVVTEAFFGQGTRLTVV.